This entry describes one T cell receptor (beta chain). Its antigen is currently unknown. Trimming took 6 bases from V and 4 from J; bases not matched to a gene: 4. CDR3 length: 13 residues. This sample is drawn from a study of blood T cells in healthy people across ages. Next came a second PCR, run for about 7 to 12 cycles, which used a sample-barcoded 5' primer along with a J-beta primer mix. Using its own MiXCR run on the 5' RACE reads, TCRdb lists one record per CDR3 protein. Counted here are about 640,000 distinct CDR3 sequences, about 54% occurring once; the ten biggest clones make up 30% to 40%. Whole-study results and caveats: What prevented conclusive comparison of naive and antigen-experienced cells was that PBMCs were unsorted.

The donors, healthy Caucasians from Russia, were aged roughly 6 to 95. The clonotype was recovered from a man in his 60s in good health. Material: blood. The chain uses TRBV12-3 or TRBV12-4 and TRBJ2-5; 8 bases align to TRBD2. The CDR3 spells CASSGLAAETQYF. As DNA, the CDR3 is TGTGCCAGCAGCGGACTAGCAGCAGAGACCCAGTACTTC.